This T cell receptor (beta chain) derives from a study of Ad26.COV2.S vaccination and SARS-CoV-2 variants. This clone was found many times. Other nucleotide sequences in the sample specify the same CDR3. Treatment in this sample: roughly 18 received Ad26.COV2.S at low or high dose, single or two shots; about five received placebo; per-sample allocation not given. Vaccine and placebo recipients were sampled on day 63 after the first injection. Germline lookup yields CDR1 LGHDT and CDR2 YNNKEL (reference sequence). Trimming stripped 0 bases from V and 0 bases from J, with 15 bases between. This CDR3 is built from 17 residues. The assay was immunoSEQ multiplex PCR, and TCRdb's table has in-frame clones only and misses some. The sample lists more than 300,000 clones, around 83% occurring once.

The input for sequencing was peripheral blood, taken in a trial of Ad26.COV2.S vaccine versus placebo. This TCR came from a person aged 18-65 years who received the Ad26.COV2.S COVID-19 vaccine or a placebo. V gene TRBV3-1 (or the pseudogene TRBV3-2) combines with J gene TRBJ2-7; D possibly corresponds to TRBD2 (7 bases). The CDR3 here is CASSQEGRGAPSYEQYF. In DNA, the CDR3 is TGTGCCAGCAGCCAAGAAGGTCGGGGGGCTCCCTCCTACGAGCAGTACTTC.